The 25 T cell receptor beta chains listed next were all sequenced from one sample in a study of early T cells in non-severe SARS-CoV-2 infection. TCRdb redid the calling of the 5' RACE reads with MiXCR, one entry per CDR3 protein. The sample consists of roughly 80,000 distinct CDR3 sequences, about 14% of them appearing once. The sequenced sample was whole blood. All receptors come from an adult who was a healthcare worker with PCR-confirmed SARS-CoV-2 infection or an uninfected control (not recorded which).

In this sample, this clonotype turned up many times. Here the CDR3 DNA reads TGTGCCAGCAGCTTAGGGGCGGGGTCGGATGAGCAGTTCTTC. This gives the protein CASSLGAGSDEQFF. This chain joins TRBV7-2 and TRBJ2-1, with TRBD2 as a possible D gene (6 bases). Germline assignment: CDR1 SGHTA and CDR2 FQGNSA. Trimming removed 1 base at V and 8 bases at J, with 12 bases between. There are 14 residues in the CDR3.

The genes are TRBV6-6 and TRBJ2-3; 10 bases map to TRBD2. CDR1 and CDR2 (germline): MNHNY, SVGAGI (reference sequence). The CDR3 runs to 17 residues. Germline trimming cut 6 bases from V and 3 bases from J; bases unmatched to any gene: 12. Written as DNA, the CDR3 is TGTGCCAGCAGCCGCATGGGAGAGCGGGGGGGGACAGATACGCAGTATTTT. It translates to CASSRMGERGGTDTQYF.

This clonotype was seen at least ten times. V is TRBV3-1 and J is TRBJ1-2; D not certain. Germline loops: CDR1 LGHDT, CDR2 YNNKEL (reference sequence). V lost 1 base and J lost 4, with 10 bases in between. The CDR3 consists of 14 residues. The CDR3 loop reads CASSQVPSPYGYTF. The CDR3 region has the DNA TGTGCCAGCAGCCAAGTTCCGTCGCCCTATGGCTACACCTTC. The full variable domain, with the rest looked up from reference TRBV3-1 and TRBJ1-2, is DTAVSQTPKYLVTQMGNDKSIKCEQNLGHDTMYWYKQDSKKFLKIMFSYNNKELIINETVPNRFSPKSPDKAHLNLHINSLELGDSAVYFCASSQVPSPYGYTFGSGTRLTVV.

This clonotype was recorded a few times. J is TRBJ2-3 and V is TRBV6-2 or TRBV6-3; the D is unclear. CDR3 length equals 13 residues. CDR1 MNHEY and CDR2 SVGEGT come from the germline V gene. Trimming removed 8 bases at V and 1 base at J, with 10 bases between. The CDR3 sequence is CASGYQGTDTQYF. CDR3 in DNA: TGTGCCAGCGGCTATCAAGGCACAGATACGCAGTATTTT.

The CDR3 DNA reads as TGTGCCAGCAGCGAACGGGGGACTGAAGCTTTCTTT. It codes for CASSERGTEAFF. The chain combines TRBV2 with TRBJ1-1; the D gene is possibly TRBD1 (5 bases). The CDR3 runs 12 residues. The V gene's germline CDR1 is SNHLY and CDR2 FYNNEI. Trimming cost V 6 bases and J 5 bases, with 10 bases left between them.

This clonotype has ten or more counts. This chain links TRBV7-6 with TRBJ2-5; 8 positions match TRBD2. The length of the CDR3 is 14 residues. Germline loops: CDR1 SGHVS, CDR2 FNYEAQ. With 1 base clipped from V and 4 bases from J, the junction kept 2 bases outside the gene matches. Here the CDR3 DNA reads TGTGCCAGCAGCTTAGTGGCGGGAGGAGAGACCCAGTACTTC. Its protein product is CASSLVAGGETQYF.

CDR3 protein: CSASTGISYEQYF. DNA for the CDR3: TGCAGTGCTAGTACCGGGATCTCCTACGAGCAGTACTTC. The rearrangement joins TRBV20-1 to TRBJ2-7; possible D gene TRBD2, 5 bases. Trimming took 3 bases from V and 0 from J, leaving 9 bases between them. The CDR3 consists of 13 residues. The V gene's germline CDR1 is DFQATT and CDR2 SNEGSKA (reference sequence).

This clonotype was found many times. The chain links TRBV15 to TRBJ2-7; the D gene is possibly TRBD1 (5 bases). Germline CDR1 LNHNV, CDR2 YYDKDF (reference sequence). This CDR3 is 16 amino acids long. V was pared by 0 bases and J by 3 bases, with 15 bases between. CDR3 bases: TGTGCCACCAGCAGAGATGAAGCGACAGCCCTCTACGAGCAGTACTTC. It codes for CATSRDEATALYEQYF.

This clonotype was detected only a few times. This chain connects TRBV5-8 to TRBJ1-6; D is ambiguous. CDR3 length equals 17 residues. V dropped 4 bases and J dropped 0 bases, with 14 bases sitting between them. Germline V gene lookup returns CDR1 SGHTS and CDR2 YDEGEE. The CDR3: CASSARTGVSYNSPLHF. The CDR3 region has the DNA TGTGCCAGCAGCGCGAGGACGGGAGTCTCCTATAATTCACCCCTCCACTTT.

This clonotype was recorded at least ten times. The gene calls are TRBV12-3 or TRBV12-4 and TRBJ2-6, with a tentative D call TRBD2 (6 bases). The CDR3 runs 17 residues. V lost 0 bases to trimming and J lost 4 bases, with 13 bases between them. In DNA form, the CDR3 reads TGTGCCAGCAGTTTAGCGCTCGGGGGTTCCGGGGCCAACGTCCTGACTTTC. It specifies CASSLALGGSGANVLTF.

This chain connects TRBV5-5 to TRBJ1-2, with D uncertain. The CDR3 is made up of 12 amino acids. V lost 5 bases and J 8 bases, leaving 13 bases between the germline ends. Germline lookup yields CDR1 SGHKS and CDR2 YYEKEE (reference sequence). CDR3 DNA sequence: TGTGCCAGCAGGTCGGCGGGGTACGGCTACACCTTC. Its protein product is CASRSAGYGYTF.

V gene TRBV20-1 combines with J gene TRBJ2-3; maybe TRBD2 (5 bases). Germline V gives CDR1 DFQATT, CDR2 SNEGSKA (reference sequence). The germline V and J ends were trimmed by 3 bases and 1 base, with 14 bases remaining between them. CDR3 size: 15 residues. CDR3 in amino acids: CSASSRELGTDTQYF. The CDR3 nucleotides are TGCAGTGCTAGCAGCCGGGAATTAGGCACAGATACGCAGTATTTT.

This clonotype showed up just a few times. V is TRBV27 and J is TRBJ1-4; no firm D call. This CDR3 is 14 amino acids long. The germline V gene encodes CDR1 MNHEY and CDR2 SMNVEV (reference sequence). Deletions cut 2 bases from V and 8 bases from J, with 12 bases between. The CDR3 nucleotides are TGTGCCAGCAGTTTACGTGGGATCGGGGAAAAACTGTTTTTT. It specifies CASSLRGIGEKLFF.

This clonotype was counted only a few times. The CDR3 region is CSVELNTEAFF. CDR3 nucleotide sequence: TGCAGCGTTGAGTTGAACACTGAAGCTTTCTTT. V and J are TRBV29-1 and TRBJ1-1; D is unclear. CDR3 length: 11 residues. Germline V CDR1 and CDR2: SQVTM, ANQGSEA. V lost 3 bases and J lost 0, with 2 bases in between.

This clonotype appeared many times. This chain joins TRBV10-3 and TRBJ1-4, with a possible D match to TRBD1 (5 bases). V shed 6 bases and J shed 8 bases, with 19 bases lying between them. The germline CDR1 and CDR2 sequences are ENHRY and SYGVKD. This CDR3 comprises 15 residues. This chain's CDR3 is CAISREGPPREKLFF. The CDR3 DNA sequence: TGTGCCATCAGCCGAGAGGGGCCCCCGCGGGAAAAACTGTTTTTT.

The gene calls are TRBV7-2 and TRBJ2-5, with a tentative D call TRBD2 (6 bases). The CDR3 extends over 14 amino acids. Between the trimmed V and J ends, which lost 3 bases and 5 bases, there was a span of 13 bases. Germline V gene data show CDR1 as SGHTA and CDR2 as FQGNSA. The DNA for the CDR3 is TGTGCCAGCAGCTTCTCAGCGACTAGGGAGACCCAGTACTTC. Amino acids: CASSFSATRETQYF.

This clonotype was observed a few times. This chain uses TRBV19 with TRBJ1-4; no reliable D call. Trimming shortened V by 3 bases and J by 9 bases, and 17 bases separated the two germline ends. Germline values: CDR1 LNHDA, CDR2 SQIVND (reference sequence). The CDR3 is 15 amino acids. This CDR3 is CASSIYTVKAQKLFF. The CDR3 nucleotides read TGTGCCAGTAGTATCTATACCGTAAAGGCGCAAAAACTGTTTTTT.

The chain uses TRBV7-9 and TRBJ2-5, with TRBD2 identical over 11 bases. Trimming cost V 5 bases and J 5 bases; bases outside gene matches: 7. Germline lookup yields CDR1 SEHNR and CDR2 FQNEAQ (reference sequence). The CDR3 runs to 15 residues. The CDR3 here is CASSNPSGGPETQYF. The DNA for the CDR3 is TGTGCCAGCAGCAACCCTAGCGGGGGGCCCGAGACCCAGTACTTC.

J is TRBJ2-3 and V is TRBV29-1; D is uncertain. Germline V CDR1 and CDR2: SQVTM, ANQGSEA. V gave up 2 bases and J gave up 6 bases, with 9 bases separating them. This CDR3 is 12 amino acids long. CDR3: CSVEPPVDTQYF. CDR3 sequence (DNA): TGCAGCGTTGAACCCCCGGTGGATACGCAGTATTTT.

The gene calls are TRBV7-9 and TRBJ1-6; TRBD1 matches at 10 bases. V shed 5 bases, J shed 10 bases, and the junction held 5 bases outside the gene matches. This CDR3 contains 14 residues. CDR1 SEHNR and CDR2 FQNEAQ come from the germline V gene (reference sequence). CDR3 DNA sequence: TGTGCCAGCAGCCCGACAGGGGGCAACTCACCCCTCCACTTT. This encodes CASSPTGGNSPLHF.

This clonotype showed up many times. The chain carries TRBV7-9 and TRBJ1-4, with D possibly being TRBD1 (6 bases). The V gene's germline CDR1 is SEHNR and CDR2 FQNEAQ (reference sequence). This CDR3 comprises 17 residues. Between the trimmed V and J ends, which lost 5 bases and 0 bases, there was a span of 16 bases. The CDR3 DNA reads as TGTGCCAGCAGCCGAGTGGGGGCAGGTCCAACTAATGAAAAACTGTTTTTT. This sequence encodes CASSRVGAGPTNEKLFF.

Concerning this clonotype itself: A much bigger clone sits one base away, suggesting this may be a read error. The chain has TRBV5-1 and TRBJ2-5; D gene ambiguous. Germline V CDR1 and CDR2: SGHRS, YFSETQ. Trimming took off 4 bases at V and 3 bases at J, with 4 bases between the two ends. The CDR3 has 11 residues. The CDR3 loop reads CASSRKETQYF. The CDR3 DNA is TGCGCCAGCAGCCGCAAAGAGACCCAGTACTTC.

This clonotype has a count of ten or more. The junction differs from germline at one of its ends, possibly a read error. The V and J genes are TRBV7-7 and TRBJ2-7; 9 bases fit TRBD2. The CDR3 covers 14 residues. Germline CDR1 reads SSHAT; CDR2 reads FNYEAQ (reference sequence). The CDR3 DNA reads as TGTGCTAGCAGCTTAGCGGGGGTCGGCGGCGAGCAGTACTTC. As protein: CASSLAGVGGEQYF.

This clonotype came up many times. The chain links TRBV4-1 to TRBJ1-3; 11 bases are shared with TRBD1. V shed 3 bases and J 2 bases; nucleotides not matched to a gene: 6. This CDR3 region has 17 residues. Germline CDR1 and CDR2: MGHRA and YSYEKL. The CDR3 coding sequence is TGCGCCAGCAGCCAGCCAGGACAGGGGGCGGCTGGAAACACCATATATTTT. Protein product: CASSQPGQGAAGNTIYF.

This clonotype was recorded a few times. This chain links TRBV20-1 with TRBJ2-3; 8 bases are shared with TRBD2. The CDR3 contains 12 residues. Germline assignment: CDR1 DFQATT and CDR2 SNEGSKA (reference sequence). The V gene end was trimmed by 4 bases and the J gene end by 11 bases; junction bases not matched to a gene: 8. The CDR3 sequence: CSAISASGGQYF. Written as DNA, the CDR3 is TGCAGTGCTATCTCAGCCAGCGGGGGGCAGTATTTT.